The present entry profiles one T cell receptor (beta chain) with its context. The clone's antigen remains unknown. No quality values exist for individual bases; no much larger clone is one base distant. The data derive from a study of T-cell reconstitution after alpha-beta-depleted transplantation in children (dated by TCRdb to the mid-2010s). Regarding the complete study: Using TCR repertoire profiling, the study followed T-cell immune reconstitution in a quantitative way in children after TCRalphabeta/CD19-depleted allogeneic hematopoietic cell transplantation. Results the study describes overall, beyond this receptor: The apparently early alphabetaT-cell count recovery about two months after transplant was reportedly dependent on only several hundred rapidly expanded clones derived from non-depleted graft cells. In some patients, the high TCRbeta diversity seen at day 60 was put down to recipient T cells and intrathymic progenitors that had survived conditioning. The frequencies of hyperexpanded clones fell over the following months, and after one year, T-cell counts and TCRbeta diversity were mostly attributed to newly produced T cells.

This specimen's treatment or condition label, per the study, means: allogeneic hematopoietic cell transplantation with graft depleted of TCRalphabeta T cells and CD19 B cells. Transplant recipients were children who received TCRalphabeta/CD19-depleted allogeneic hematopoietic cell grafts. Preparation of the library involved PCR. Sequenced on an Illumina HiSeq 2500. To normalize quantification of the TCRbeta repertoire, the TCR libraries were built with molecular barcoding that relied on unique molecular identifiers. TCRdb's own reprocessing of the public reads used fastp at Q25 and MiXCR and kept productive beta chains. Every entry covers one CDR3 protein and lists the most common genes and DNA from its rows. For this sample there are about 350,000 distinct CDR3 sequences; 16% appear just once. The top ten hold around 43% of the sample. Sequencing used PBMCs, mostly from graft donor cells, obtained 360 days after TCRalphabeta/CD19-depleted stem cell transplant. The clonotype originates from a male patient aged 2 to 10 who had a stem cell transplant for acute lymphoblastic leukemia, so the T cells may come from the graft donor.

CDR3 reads: CASSPQGYENGYTF. The DNA is TGTGCCAGCAGTCCACAGGGGTACGAAAATGGCTACACCTTC. Here the chain combines TRBV27 and TRBJ1-2; 7 central nucleotides agree with TRBD1. The CDR3 spans 14 residues, from the cysteine through the phenylalanine. The CDR3 DNA has 42 bases and is translated from base 1. After removal of 5 bases from V and 6 bases from J, the junction retains 9 bases not matched to a gene. The germline V gene (reference sequence) gives CDR1 as MNHEY and CDR2 as SMNVEV.